The rows below give T cell receptor beta chains drawn from one sample of a study of response to subunit inactivated influenza vaccine. Via MiXCR, TCRdb re-called the RT-PCR reads, giving one row per CDR3 protein. The table records approximately 500,000 distinct CDR3 sequences, under 30% of them present only once. These data were also reused for a study on T cells expressing NK-cell markers.

The sequencing here drew on CD4+ T cells sorted from PBMCs, taken 11 to 12 days after vaccination. These receptors were obtained from a man aged 45-65 years who received an inactivated influenza vaccine. The CDR3 runs from the conserved cysteine through the conserved F or W. The D gene is left open where the match is weak. Rows may omit the clone size; those that give it use once, few, many or a size class.

V gene	clone size	D gene	CDR3 length	J gene	CDR3 DNA	CDR3 protein
TRBV28	few	TRBD1	13	TRBJ2-7	TGTGCCAGCAGTTTAATTTGGGACAGGGGGCAGTACTTC	CASSLIWDRGQYF
TRBV6-1	few	NA	13	TRBJ1-6	TGTGCCAGCAAGGACGGAAATAATTCACCCCTCCACTTT	CASKDGNNSPLHF
TRBV20-1	NA	TRBD2	13	TRBJ2-7	TGCAGTGCCCGGACTAGCGGGACCTACGAGCAGTACTTC	CSARTSGTYEQYF
TRBV3-1	NA	NA	15	TRBJ2-1	TGTGCCAGCAGCCAAGATTTGGGCCCCCCCGGGGAGCAGTTCTTC	CASSQDLGPPGEQFF
TRBV5-1	NA	TRBD2	15	TRBJ2-5	TGCGCCAGCAGCTGGGGGACTAGCGGAGAAGAGACCCAGTACTTC	CASSWGTSGEETQYF
TRBV18	NA	NA	14	TRBJ1-3	TGTGCCAGCTCACCTGGGGCAGGCGGAAACACCATATATTTT	CASSPGAGGNTIYF
TRBV7-6	few	NA	14	TRBJ2-7	TGTGCCAGCAGCTTAGGGGACACGGACCGCGAGCAGTACTTC	CASSLGDTDREQYF
TRBV6-1	few	NA	16	TRBJ2-7	TGTGCCAGCAGTACGGGTGTCGGAACATCTTCCTACGAGCAGTACTTC	CASSTGVGTSSYEQYF
TRBV20-1	NA	NA	11	TRBJ2-1	TGCAGTGCTAGAGAAGTCCGTGAGCAGTTCTTC	CSAREVREQFF
TRBV10-3	NA	NA	17	TRBJ1-1	TGTGCCATCAGTCAATCCGGACAGCCACCGGGCGCCACTGAAGCTTTCTTT	CAISQSGQPPGATEAFF
TRBV28	NA	NA	15	TRBJ1-2	TGTGCCAGCAGGATATCAGGGGTAGCTAACTATGGCTACACCTTC	CASRISGVANYGYTF
TRBV29-1	many	TRBD1	12	TRBJ2-5	TGCAGCGTTTCCAGGGGGCGAGAGACCCAGTACTTC	CSVSRGRETQYF
TRBV5-6	many	NA	12	TRBJ2-1	TGTGCCAGCAGCCTCACCACGGGTGAGCAGTTCTTC	CASSLTTGEQFF
TRBV10-3	NA	NA	16	TRBJ2-2	TGTGCCATCAGCCCCTTGGGGCCTAGCAACACCGGGGAGCTGTTTTTT	CAISPLGPSNTGELFF
TRBV12-5	many	NA	16	TRBJ2-2	TGTGCTAGTGGTTTGGCGCGATCTAGGAACACCGGGGAGCTGTTTTTT	CASGLARSRNTGELFF
TRBV7-2	few	NA	16	TRBJ2-5	TGTGCCAGCAGCTTAGGATCGGGCACATACCAAGAGACCCAGTACTTC	CASSLGSGTYQETQYF
TRBV20-1	NA	NA	15	TRBJ2-5	TGCAGTGCTAGAGACATGGGCAGGGGGGGAGAGACCCAGTACTTC	CSARDMGRGGETQYF
TRBV7-2	NA	NA	16	TRBJ1-3	TGTGCCAGCAGCCCCAAGGGGGGGCGCTCTGGAAACACCATATATTTT	CASSPKGGRSGNTIYF
TRBV7-2	NA	TRBD2	15	TRBJ2-7	TGTGCCAGCAGCACGGGACTAGCGGGAGTCCACGAGCAGTACTTC	CASSTGLAGVHEQYF
TRBV11-1	NA	TRBD1	18	TRBJ2-5	TGTGCCAGCAGCTTACGGGACAGGCTTCCGTCTCACCAAGAGACCCAGTACTTC	CASSLRDRLPSHQETQYF
TRBV12-3/TRBV12-4	NA	NA	12	TRBJ1-5	TGTGCCAGCAGTTATGGTCTACAGCCCCAGCATTTT	CASSYGLQPQHF
TRBV5-1	NA	TRBD1	14	TRBJ2-1	TGCGCCAGCAGCATGGGACAGTCTACCGATGAGCAGTTCTTC	CASSMGQSTDEQFF
TRBV20-1	few	NA	13	TRBJ1-4	TGCAGTGCTAGTGGGGGGTCTAATGAAAAACTGTTTTTT	CSASGGSNEKLFF
TRBV20-1	NA	NA	14	TRBJ1-1	TGCAGTGCTAGACCCGTGGGGCAAGACACTGAAGCTTTCTTT	CSARPVGQDTEAFF
TRBV7-9	NA	TRBD1	14	TRBJ1-6	TGTGCCAGCAAGAATATGGACAGGGGTTCACCCCTCCACTTT	CASKNMDRGSPLHF
TRBV2	NA	NA	14	TRBJ2-2	TGTGCCACACAGAGGACCCTTTTCACCGGGGAGCTGTTTTTT	CATQRTLFTGELFF
TRBV6-5	few	NA	15	TRBJ2-1	TGTGCCAGCAGTTATAGGGTTAGCTCCTACAATGAGCAGTTCTTC	CASSYRVSSYNEQFF
TRBV5-1	few	TRBD1	17	TRBJ1-4	TGCGCCAGCAGCTTAGGGACAGGGGACGCGGCTAATGAAAAACTGTTTTTT	CASSLGTGDAANEKLFF
TRBV2	NA	TRBD1	16	TRBJ1-2	TGTGCCAGCTCCGGAACAGGGGGGCCCGCTAACTATGGCTACACCTTC	CASSGTGGPANYGYTF
TRBV5-6	NA	TRBD1	21	TRBJ2-3	TGTGCCAGCAGCGCAGTTGTTTGGGCCAGACAGAAGGGACAGAGCACAGATACGCAGTATTTT	CASSAVVWARQKGQSTDTQYF
TRBV10-3	many	TRBD2	15	TRBJ2-1	TGTGCCATCAGTTTAGCGGGAGGTGGGAACAATGAGCAGTTCTTC	CAISLAGGGNNEQFF
TRBV4-1	NA	TRBD2	18	TRBJ2-5	TGCGCCAGCAGCCAAGATGCCGTGGGACTAGTGAGTGCGGAGACCCAGTACTTC	CASSQDAVGLVSAETQYF
TRBV20-1	NA	NA	15	TRBJ2-2	TGCAGTGCTAGAGATCGGTCGGGGGATACCGGGGAGCTGTTTTTT	CSARDRSGDTGELFF
TRBV3-1	NA	TRBD2	17	TRBJ2-5	TGTGCCAGCAGCCAAGGCTTACTAGCGGGCTCCCAAGAGACCCAGTACTTC	CASSQGLLAGSQETQYF
TRBV28	NA	NA	12	TRBJ1-1	TGTGCCAGCAGTTCCCCAGGGACTAGAGCTTTCTTT	CASSSPGTRAFF
TRBV29-1	NA	TRBD2	12	TRBJ2-1	TGCAGCGCTCGGACTAGTGTGCATGAGCAGTTCTTC	CSARTSVHEQFF
TRBV7-8	NA	TRBD2	16	TRBJ2-3	TGTGCCAGCAGCTTACCGACTAGCCCTCCCCCAGATACGCAGTATTTT	CASSLPTSPPPDTQYF
TRBV4-3	NA	NA	15	TRBJ2-1	TGCGCCAGCAGCCAAGATAGCGACTCATACAATGAGCAGTTCTTC	CASSQDSDSYNEQFF
TRBV3-1	NA	NA	16	TRBJ2-1	TGTGCCAGCAGCCAAGAACGGCGGACCCTCAACAATGAGCAGTTCTTC	CASSQERRTLNNEQFF
TRBV25-1	NA	NA	16	TRBJ2-1	TGTGCCAGCAGTGAACTCCTCAGGGGGGGGAGTAATGAGCAGTTCTTC	CASSELLRGGSNEQFF
TRBV29-1	NA	NA	11	TRBJ2-5	TGCAGTGCCCAACCTCAAGAGACCCAGTACTTC	CSAQPQETQYF
TRBV2	few	NA	13	TRBJ2-4	TGTGCCAGCAGTGAACTAGCCAAAAACATTCAGTACTTC	CASSELAKNIQYF
TRBV3-1	NA	TRBD2	16	TRBJ2-5	TGTGCCAGCAGCCAAGATCAGCGGGGGGGACAAGAGACCCAGTACTTC	CASSQDQRGGQETQYF
TRBV20-1	NA	TRBD2	14	TRBJ2-1	TGCAGTGCTAGGACTAGCGGGAGCTGGAATGAGCAGTTCTTC	CSARTSGSWNEQFF
TRBV7-9	NA	NA	15	TRBJ2-6	TGTGCCAGCAGCTTACAGGGGAATGGGGCCAACGTCCTGACTTTC	CASSLQGNGANVLTF
TRBV11-2	few	TRBD1	15	TRBJ1-4	TGTGCCAGCGGGCCTCGACAGGGCGGAAATGAAAAACTGTTTTTT	CASGPRQGGNEKLFF
TRBV7-8	NA	TRBD1	14	TRBJ1-2	TGTGCCAGCAGCTTAGGGGGGACAGTCTATGGCTACACCTTC	CASSLGGTVYGYTF
TRBV7-9	many	NA	14	TRBJ1-4	TGTGCCAGCAGCAAGGACAGCTACAATGAAAAACTGTTTTTT	CASSKDSYNEKLFF
TRBV7-2	NA	NA	15	TRBJ2-4	TGTGCCAGCAGCTTAGATGGTCTATACAAAAACATTCAGTACTTC	CASSLDGLYKNIQYF
TRBV10-3	few	NA	13	TRBJ2-1	TGTGCCATCAGCGCTTTACAACGGCATGAGCAGTTCTTC	CAISALQRHEQFF